A selection of T cell receptor beta chains follows, all from one sample in a study of identical twins' blood T cells. TCRdb re-called the 5' RACE reads through MiXCR, storing one row per CDR3 protein. The sample yields 1,000 to 1,500 distinct CDR3 sequences, approximately 71% seen once. Sequenced: PBMCs. The receptor set was obtained from a woman aged 18-55 years in good health. Both conserved end residues are part of each CDR3. A D gene is named only where the DNA matches it firmly. Expanded clones get a size class; other rows say once, few or many, or leave the size out.

V	D	J	size	DNA	CDR3
TRBV14	TRBD1	TRBJ1-6	-	TGTGCCAGCAGCCGTAATGCAGGGGGGAATCCACCCCTCCACTTT	CASSRNAGGNPPLHF
TRBV7-2	TRBD2	TRBJ2-1	-	TGTGCCAGCAGCAAAACTAGCGGGGGGGCAAGGGGATACAATGAGCAGTTCTTC	CASSKTSGGARGYNEQFF
TRBV7-6	-	TRBJ2-5	-	TGTGCCAACAGCTTAGTAGAGACCCAGTACTTC	CANSLVETQYF
TRBV10-3	TRBD1	TRBJ1-1	-	TGTGCCATCAGTGAGTCGGGACAGTCCCGGAACACTGAAGCTTTCTTT	CAISESGQSRNTEAFF
TRBV6-7	-	TRBJ1-2	-	TGTGCCAGCAGGTCCAGGGTCGACTATGGCTACACCTTC	CASRSRVDYGYTF
TRBV7-4	-	TRBJ1-1	-	TGTGCCAGCAGCATTAGGACGGGATTGAACACTGAAGCTTTCTTT	CASSIRTGLNTEAFF
TRBV6-2/TRBV6-3	-	TRBJ1-1	-	TGTGCCAGCAGTTCTCAGCCGAACACTGAAGCTTTCTTT	CASSSQPNTEAFF
TRBV6-2/TRBV6-3	-	TRBJ1-1	-	TGTGCCAGCAGTTCCCTGGCCCTAACAGGGAACACTGAAGCTTTCTTT	CASSSLALTGNTEAFF
TRBV6-5	TRBD1	TRBJ1-2	-	TGTGCCAGCAGTTTGACAGGGGGCTGTGGCTACACCTTC	CASSLTGGCGYTF
TRBV7-2	-	TRBJ1-1	-	TGTGCCAGCAGCAAGGGGGTGGTGAACACTGAAGCTTTCTTT	CASSKGVVNTEAFF
TRBV6-1	-	TRBJ1-2	few	TGTGCCAGCAGCCCAGGCGGGGGTTCGGTTGGCTACACCTTC	CASSPGGGSVGYTF
TRBV6-5	TRBD2	TRBJ2-1	-	TGTGCCAGCAGTTTAAACCCGGGACTAGCGGCCAACAATGAGCAGTTCTTC	CASSLNPGLAANNEQFF
TRBV6-1	-	TRBJ1-3	-	TGTGCCAGCAGGAACAGGAGACCTGGAAACACCATATATTTT	CASRNRRPGNTIYF
TRBV7-3	-	TRBJ1-1	-	TGTGCCAGCAGCTTAACGGAGACTGAAGCTTTCTTT	CASSLTETEAFF
TRBV7-6	-	TRBJ1-2	-	TGTGCCAGCAGCTTAGATGGGCGAAAAGATGGCTACACCTTC	CASSLDGRKDGYTF
TRBV4-3	-	TRBJ2-1	-	TGCGCCAGCAGCCAAGCAAACATAGGGGGCTCCTACAATGAGCAGTTCTTC	CASSQANIGGSYNEQFF
TRBV29-1	TRBD1	TRBJ2-5	-	TGCAGCTGGGGACAGCAAGAGACCCAGTACTTC	CSWGQQETQYF
TRBV12-3/TRBV12-4	-	TRBJ2-4	-	TGTGCCAGCAGTCCCCGCGGGGTAGCCAAAAACATTCAGTACTTC	CASSPRGVAKNIQYF
TRBV28	TRBD2	TRBJ2-2	-	TGTGCCAGCAGTTCTGGCGGGGGGGATTCCGGGGAGCTGTTTTTT	CASSSGGGDSGELFF
TRBV5-6	-	TRBJ2-7	-	TGTGCCAGCAGCTCACAAACGCGGGCCGTACATGAGCAGTACTTC	CASSSQTRAVHEQYF
TRBV20-1	TRBD2	TRBJ2-3	-	TGCAGTGCTAGAGGGCTTCTAGCGGGGGCGCCAACCCTCCAAGATACGCAGTATTTT	CSARGLLAGAPTLQDTQYF
TRBV6-4	TRBD2	TRBJ2-3	-	TGTGCCAGCAGTGACTCGACTAGCGGGGGGGGCACAGATACGCAGTACTTT	CASSDSTSGGGTDTQYF
TRBV10-3	TRBD1	TRBJ1-1	-	TGTGCCATCAGTTCACTCCCAGGGGGTTCGAACACTGAAGCTTTCTTT	CAISSLPGGSNTEAFF
TRBV6-2/TRBV6-3	-	TRBJ1-1	-	TGTGCCAGCAGTTCCTCCGGGACGAACACTGAAGCTTTCTTT	CASSSSGTNTEAFF
TRBV6-4	-	TRBJ1-6	large	TGTGCCAGCAGTGAGGAGGACATCTCCTATAATTCACCCCTCCACTTT	CASSEEDISYNSPLHF
TRBV6-5	-	TRBJ2-7	-	TGTGCCAGCAGTTACTCGGGGGGTAGGAGCTCCTACGAGCAGTACTTC	CASSYSGGRSSYEQYF
TRBV5-4	TRBD1	TRBJ2-1	-	TGTGCCAGCAGCCCCAGGGACCGGGACAGGGAATTCTTC	CASSPRDRDREFF
TRBV18	TRBD1	TRBJ1-6	-	TGTGCCAACTCAGCGGGACAGGGGGTTTATTCACCCCTCCACTTT	CANSAGQGVYSPLHF
TRBV6-5	TRBD1	TRBJ1-1	few	TGTGCCAGCAGTTACCGCACAGGGGGCGAGAATCTGAACACTGAAGCTTTCTTT	CASSYRTGGENLNTEAFF
TRBV11-1	TRBD1	TRBJ1-1	-	TGTGCCAGCAGTTATGGGGCAGGGGGGGCTTTCTTT	CASSYGAGGAFF
TRBV6-2/TRBV6-3	-	TRBJ1-6	-	TGTGCCAGCAGTTCTGCCACCAAGTCACCCCTCCACTTT	CASSSATKSPLHF